This T cell receptor (beta chain) derives from a study of shared T cell receptors in the human thymus. The V segment lost 2 bases and the J segment 7 bases; nucleotides outside the gene matches: 7. Germline CDR1 is LNHNV and CDR2 is YYDKDF (reference sequence). The CDR3 loop spans 15 amino acids. Only in-frame clones appear in the TCRdb table, and some are missing; sequencing was by immunoSEQ multiplex PCR. Of hundreds of thousands of clones listed, about 90% are singletons. The same specimen was also included in a second study, on human thymus T cells. That source reports: Both thymic and peripheral blood repertoires showed apparently biased V and J usage.

The specimen sequenced was thymocytes. V is TRBV15 and J is TRBJ2-7; TRBD1 matches 11 bases. The source of this sequence is a boy less than two years old with a congenital heart defect. The CDR3 sequence: CATSRMDRGLEEQYF. The CDR3, as DNA: TGTGCCACCAGCAGAATGGACAGGGGGCTTGAAGAGCAGTACTTC.